Below, 12 T cell receptor beta chains from the same sample are listed, as sequenced in a study of control samples from healthy donors and cancer patients. Assay used: immunoSEQ multiplex PCR; TCRdb lists only in-frame clones, some missing. The sample contains 120,000 or so clones, less than 95% of which appear only once. Source material: blood. The receptors come from a man aged 25 to 40 in good health.

J is TRBJ1-2 and V is TRBV9; weak D call: TRBD1 (5 bases). V lost 3 bases and J 4 bases, leaving 16 bases between the germline ends. From germline, CDR1 is SGDLS and CDR2 YYNGEE. The CDR3 sequence is 15 residues long. The CDR3 nucleotides are TGTGCCAGCAGCGCCCGCATACAGGAGATCTATGGCTACACCTTC. Protein: CASSARIQEIYGYTF.

This clone is a singleton in its sample. The sample has other DNA sequences that encode this CDR3 too. The chain employs TRBV6-4 and TRBJ2-7, with 9 bases matching TRBD2. The J segment lost 3 bases and the V segment lost 3 bases, leaving 0 bases of the junction unmatched. The germline CDR1 and CDR2 sequences are MRHNA and SNTAGT. This CDR3 has 13 residues. The DNA for the CDR3 is TGTGCCAGCAGTGAACTAGCGGGCTACGAGCAGTACTTC. Residues: CASSELAGYEQYF.

Concerning this clone itself: Mismatch with germline at one junction end may stem from a read error. This chain joins TRBV15 and TRBJ2-5; 9 bases are a match to TRBD1. This CDR3 region has 15 residues. Germline assignment: CDR1 LNHNV and CDR2 YYDKDF (reference sequence). This chain's CDR3 is CATSGDRGYQETQYF. Written as DNA, the CDR3 is TGTGCCACCAGCGGAGACAGGGGGTACCAAGAGACCCAGTACTTC. Combining the CDR3 with reference TRBV15 and TRBJ2-5 gives the whole variable domain DAMVIQNPRYQVTQFGKPVTLSCSQTLNHNVMYWYQQKSSQAPKLLFHYYDKDFNNEADTPDNFQSRRPNTSFCFLDIRSPGLGDTAMYLCATSGDRGYQETQYFGPGTRLLVL.

The CDR3 loop is CASSILGRGRGTEAFF. The CDR3 DNA sequence: TGTGCCAGTAGTATACTCGGACGGGGGAGAGGCACTGAAGCTTTCTTT. The rearrangement joins TRBV19 to TRBJ1-1; weak D call: TRBD1 (5 bases). The V gene lost 2 bases and the J gene lost 4 bases, with 17 bases spanning the gap. Germline-derived CDR1 and CDR2 are LNHDA and SQIVND (reference sequence). This CDR3 contains 16 residues.

The chain is built from TRBV4-1 and TRBJ2-1; D may correspond to TRBD1 or TRBD2 (5 bases each). Trimming left V 2 bases short and J 0 bases short, with 11 bases between. Germline V CDR1 and CDR2: MGHRA, YSYEKL. The CDR3 totals 16 residues. DNA of the CDR3: TGCGCCAGCAGCCAAAACCCAGGGAGCTCCTACAATGAGCAGTTCTTC. It codes for CASSQNPGSSYNEQFF.

The V and J genes are TRBV5-4 and TRBJ1-2; 9 positions match TRBD1. CDR3 length: 18 residues. With 0 bases clipped from V and 2 bases from J, the junction kept 11 bases outside the gene matches. The germline CDR1 and CDR2 sequences are SGHNT and YYREEE (reference sequence). The DNA of the CDR3 is TGTGCCAGCAGCTTGGGAGGCCCGGGACAGGGTCCAAACTATGGCTACACCTTC. Protein: CASSLGGPGQGPNYGYTF.

This chain's CDR3 is CASSQTGGSTDTQYF. The CDR3 nucleotides are TGCGCCAGCAGCCAAACAGGGGGAAGCACAGATACGCAGTATTTT. The rearrangement links TRBV4-3 to TRBJ2-3; 8 bases match TRBD1. Trimming removed 2 bases from V and 0 bases from J; junction bases left unmatched: 1. CDR1 and CDR2 from the germline V gene are LGHNA and YSLEER. The CDR3 contains 15 residues.

CDR3 amino acids: CASSLDREQPQHF. The DNA of the CDR3 is TGTGCCAGTAGTCTGGACAGGGAACAGCCCCAGCATTTT. The rearrangement joins TRBV19 to TRBJ1-5; 8 bases match TRBD1. The V gene end was trimmed by 5 bases and the J gene end by 7 bases; junction bases not matched to a gene: 4. CDR3 length equals 13 residues. In germline, CDR1 is LNHDA, CDR2 SQIVND (reference sequence).

The chain recombines TRBV7-2 with TRBJ1-1, with no clear D. CDR3 length: 11 amino acids. Between the trimmed V and J ends, which lost 4 bases and 6 bases, there was a span of 6 bases. The V gene's germline CDR1 is SGHTA and CDR2 FQGNSA. The CDR3 protein is CASSSTPEAFF. As DNA, the CDR3 is TGTGCCAGCAGCTCGACACCTGAAGCTTTCTTT.

The V gene is TRBV10-2, the J gene TRBJ2-7, with D possibly being TRBD2 (6 bases). The germline V and J ends were trimmed by 7 bases and 4 bases, with 8 bases remaining between them. CDR1 and CDR2 from the germline V gene are WSHSY and SAAADI. The CDR3 length is 11 residues. Written as DNA, the CDR3 is TGCGCCAGCACCGGGGGTTACGAGCAGTACTTC. Its translation is CASTGGYEQYF.

The chain uses TRBV3-1 (or the pseudogene TRBV3-2) and TRBJ1-1; no clear D gene. Per germline, CDR1 LGHDT and CDR2 YNNKEL (reference sequence). V gave up 1 base and J gave up 0 bases, with 6 bases separating them. There are 14 residues in the CDR3. The CDR3 region is CASSQGGVNTEAFF. CDR3 nucleotides: TGTGCCAGCAGCCAAGGGGGTGTGAACACTGAAGCTTTCTTT.

The rearrangement uses TRBV3-1 (or the pseudogene TRBV3-2) and TRBJ2-5; maybe TRBD1 (6 bases). Trimming stripped 4 bases from V and 1 base from J, with 10 bases between. Per the germline V gene, CDR1 is LGHDT and CDR2 is YNNKEL (reference sequence). The CDR3 has 14 amino acids. CDR3 nucleotides: TGTGCCAGCAGCCGACAGGCCTCCCAAGAGACCCAGTACTTC. Residues: CASSRQASQETQYF.